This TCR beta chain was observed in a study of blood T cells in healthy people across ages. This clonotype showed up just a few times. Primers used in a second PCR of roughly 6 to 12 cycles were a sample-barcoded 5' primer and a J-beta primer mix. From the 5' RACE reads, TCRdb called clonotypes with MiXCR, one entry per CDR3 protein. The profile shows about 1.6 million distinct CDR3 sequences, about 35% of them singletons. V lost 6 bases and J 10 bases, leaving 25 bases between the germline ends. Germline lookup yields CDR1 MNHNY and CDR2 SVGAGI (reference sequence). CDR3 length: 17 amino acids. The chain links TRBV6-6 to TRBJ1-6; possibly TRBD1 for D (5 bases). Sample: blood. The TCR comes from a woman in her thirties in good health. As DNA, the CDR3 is TGTGCCAGCAGCCGAGGTGCCGGGACCAACTCTAGGTCACCCCTCCACTTT. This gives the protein CASSRGAGTNSRSPLHF.